This TCR beta chain came from a study of shared clonotypes between healthy human individuals. As defined, naive CD8 cells were CD45RO-negative and positively selected for CCR7, with terminally differentiated effector memory CD45RA+ cells excluded. The protocol was immunoSEQ multiplex PCR, while the TCRdb copy is restricted to in-frame clones and leaves out a portion. The sample includes about 700,000 clones, around 90% of them seen just once. The sequenced material came from naive CD8+ T cells sorted from blood. The receptor was derived from a man aged 25 to 40 in good health.

CDR3: CASSPQGAWEEKLFF. CDR3 nucleotide sequence: TGTGCCAGCAGTCCACAGGGGGCTTGGGAGGAAAAACTGTTTTTT. V and J are TRBV6-5 and TRBJ1-4, with TRBD1 identical over 9 bases. Trimming cost V 5 bases and J 8 bases; bases outside gene matches: 9. Germline V gives CDR1 MNHEY, CDR2 SVGAGI. This CDR3 is 15 amino acids long.